This T cell receptor beta chain was recorded in a study of cytomegalovirus exposure and HLA in healthy donors. Unmatched junction bases numbered 7, after V lost 5 bases and J lost 5 bases. The CDR3 sequence is 15 residues long. Per the germline V gene, CDR1 is MNHEY and CDR2 is SMNVEV (reference sequence). The PCR made use of 60 Vbeta and 13 Jbeta primers. Method: immunoSEQ multiplex PCR; TCRdb's copy keeps in-frame clones and lacks some. The table includes 85,000 to 130,000 clones, 10% detected once. Sample: PBMCs. This receptor was obtained from a middle-aged man in good health and CMV-seropositive. The gene calls are TRBV27 and TRBJ2-2, with 8 bases that match TRBD2. The CDR3 nucleotides read TGTGCCAGCAGTACTAGCGGAGGCGGGACCGGGGAGCTGTTTTTT. Protein sequence: CASSTSGGGTGELFF.